This T cell receptor (beta chain) derives from a study of shared clonotypes between healthy human individuals. The repertoire was sequenced with immunoSEQ multiplex PCR; TCRdb's copy has only in-frame clones and lacks some. Of approximately 530,000 clones listed, almost 97% were seen once; the top ten hold 0.06%. The source is a woman between 25 and 40 years old in good health. Material: naive CD4+ T cells sorted from blood. As for subset: CD45RA+ positively selected.

CDR3 nucleotide sequence: TGTGCCAGCAGCCTCGATTTCGGACTAGCGGGCCACTCCTACGAGCAGTACTTC. It yields the protein CASSLDFGLAGHSYEQYF. The V call is TRBV28, the J call TRBJ2-5; 11 bases match TRBD2. The end of the DNA fits TRBJ2-7 better, so the J call may be wrong. The CDR3 sequence is 18 residues long. Germline CDR1 is MDHEN and CDR2 is SYDVKM.